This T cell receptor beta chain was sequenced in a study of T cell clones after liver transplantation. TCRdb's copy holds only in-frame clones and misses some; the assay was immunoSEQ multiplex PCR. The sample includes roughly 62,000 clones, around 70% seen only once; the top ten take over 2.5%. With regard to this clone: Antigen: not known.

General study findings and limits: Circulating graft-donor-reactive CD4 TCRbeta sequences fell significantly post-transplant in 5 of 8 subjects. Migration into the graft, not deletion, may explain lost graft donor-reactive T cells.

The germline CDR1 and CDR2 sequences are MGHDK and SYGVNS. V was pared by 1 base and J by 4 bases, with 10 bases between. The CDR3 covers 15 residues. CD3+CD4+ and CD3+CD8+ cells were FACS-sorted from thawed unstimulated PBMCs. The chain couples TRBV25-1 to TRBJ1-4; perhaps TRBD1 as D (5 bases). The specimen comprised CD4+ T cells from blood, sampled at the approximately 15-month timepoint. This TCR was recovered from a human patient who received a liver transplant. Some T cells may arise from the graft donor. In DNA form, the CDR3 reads TGTGCCAGCAGTGAATTACGACAGTTTAATGAAAAACTGTTTTTT. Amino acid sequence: CASSELRQFNEKLFF.